Reported below is one T cell receptor beta chain. Every subset's genomic DNA went evenly onto several immunoSEQ plates. The data were produced by immunoSEQ multiplex PCR, yet TCRdb's version contains in-frame clones alone and is incomplete. The table records about 2 million clones, over 85% of them present only once. The entry originates in a study of shared clonotypes between healthy human individuals. The naive CD8 fraction comprised CD45RO-negative cells positively selected for CCR7 and excluded terminally differentiated effector memory CD45RA+ cells. There were only Caucasian adults among the donors, and all lived in Nashville, Tennessee. This receptor was obtained from a man aged 18 to 29 in good health. Sequenced input: naive CD8+ T cells sorted from blood.

CDR3 region: CASSVRGSSGELFF. The CDR3 DNA is TGTGCCAGCAGCGTCCGGGGGTCGAGCGGGGAGCTGTTTTTT. This rearrangement joins TRBV9 to TRBJ2-2; a weak D match, TRBD2 (6 bases). CDR3 length: 14 amino acids. Between the trimmed V and J ends, which lost 2 bases and 7 bases, there was a span of 12 bases. Germline CDR1 reads SGDLS; CDR2 reads YYNGEE.